The entry below gives a single T cell receptor beta chain sequence along with its context. Its antigen is undetermined. This sample is drawn from a study of blood T cells in healthy people across ages. Study-level points and caveats: Donor CMV status was unknown, possibly confounding expanded clonotype changes.

Trimming took 4 bases from V and 10 from J, leaving 14 bases between them. There are 14 residues in the CDR3. Germline V gene lookup returns CDR1 MDHEN and CDR2 SYDVKM. Total RNA was extracted at no less than 6 micrograms per sample. Using a J-beta primer mix together with a sample-barcoded 5' primer, a second PCR was run for roughly 6 to 11 cycles. TCRdb fed the 5' RACE reads into MiXCR, producing one record per CDR3 protein. The data contain about 1,500,000 distinct CDR3 sequences, roughly 30% of them singletons. This TCR was sampled from a woman younger than 45 in good health. This chain uses TRBV28 with TRBJ1-6; D may be TRBD1 (6 bases). Sequences were obtained from blood. As DNA, the CDR3 is TGTGCCAGCAGTTACCGCGGGGGCTCATCACCCCTCCACTTT. This gives the protein CASSYRGGSSPLHF.